These 28 T cell receptor beta chains originate from one sample sequenced in a study of cytomegalovirus exposure and HLA in healthy donors. PCR primers comprised 60 Vbeta and 13 Jbeta primers. The assay was immunoSEQ multiplex PCR, and TCRdb's table has in-frame clones only and misses some. The table lists 100,000 to 150,000 clones, 80% of them singletons. Sequences were obtained from PBMCs. The receptors stem from a man in his thirties or forties in good health and CMV-seropositive.

A few counts support this clone. The chain combines TRBV11-2 with TRBJ1-5; D gene uncertain. CDR3 size: 13 residues. The V end lost 0 bases, the J end lost 9 bases, and 9 bases lay between the germline ends. CDR1 is SGHAT, CDR2 FQNNGV, per germline. This CDR3 reads CASSLDSHRPQHF. Written as DNA, the CDR3 is TGTGCCAGCAGCTTAGACTCCCACAGGCCCCAGCATTTT.

The chain recombines TRBV18 with TRBJ1-5; possible D gene TRBD1, 5 bases. V was pared by 5 bases and J by 3 bases, with 17 bases between. Germline V gives CDR1 KGHSH, CDR2 LQKENI. The CDR3 totals 16 residues. The CDR3 reads CASSFGHQLNNQPQHF. The CDR3 bases are TGTGCCAGCTCATTCGGACACCAGCTAAACAATCAGCCCCAGCATTTT.

This sequence joins TRBV6-5 and TRBJ2-3; a possible D gene is TRBD1 (6 bases). Trimming pared 3 bases from V and 3 bases from J, leaving 16 bases between. There are 16 residues in the CDR3. Per the germline V gene, CDR1 is MNHEY and CDR2 is SVGAGI. The CDR3: CASSYPQGEGTDTQYF. The CDR3 DNA is TGTGCCAGCAGTTATCCACAGGGAGAGGGGACAGATACGCAGTATTTT.

In this sample, this clone turned up a few times. The rearrangement joins TRBV2 to TRBJ1-1; TRBD1 matches at 7 bases. The V segment lost 6 bases and the J segment 0 bases; nucleotides outside the gene matches: 1. The CDR3 consists of 13 residues. Germline V gene lookup returns CDR1 SNHLY and CDR2 FYNNEI. The CDR3 DNA reads TGTGCCAGCAGGGACAGGCTGAACACTGAAGCTTTCTTT. This codes for CASRDRLNTEAFF.

This clone appeared a few times. The junction departs from germline at one end; a sequencing error may be responsible. The chain is built from TRBV7-9 and TRBJ1-5, with 8 bases identical to TRBD1. CDR1 and CDR2 (germline): SEHNR, FQNEAQ (reference sequence). The CDR3 totals 13 residues. CDR3 loop: CSSSRQGIQPQHF. The CDR3 DNA sequence: TGTTCCAGCAGTCGACAGGGGATTCAGCCCCAGCATTTT.

This clone was detected a few times. The CDR3 DNA reads as TGCAGCGCAAACAGGGACGGCATGAACACTGAAGCTTTCTTT. Encoded protein: CSANRDGMNTEAFF. The chain couples TRBV29-1 to TRBJ1-1, with D perhaps TRBD1 (6 bases). CDR3 size: 14 residues. Germline CDR1 reads SQVTM; CDR2 reads ANQGSEA. Trimming cost V 7 bases and J 0 bases, with 15 bases left between them.

This clone was picked up a small number of times. The chain carries TRBV9 and TRBJ2-1; D is ambiguous. Trimming cost V 0 bases and J 10 bases, with 11 bases left between them. CDR1 and CDR2 (germline): SGDLS, YYNGEE. The CDR3 contains 13 residues. In DNA form, the CDR3 reads TGTGCCAGCAGCGTAGGACCAACTATCGAGCAGTTCTTC. Translation: CASSVGPTIEQFF.

The V call is TRBV19, the J call TRBJ1-5; D not resolved. V lost 10 bases and J 0 bases, leaving 10 bases between the germline ends. The CDR3 extends over 13 amino acids. Germline loops: CDR1 LNHDA, CDR2 SQIVND (reference sequence). The CDR3 sequence is CATQIHSNQPQHF. The CDR3 DNA sequence: TGTGCCACCCAGATACATAGCAATCAGCCCCAGCATTTT.

The rearrangement joins TRBV2 to TRBJ2-7, with 10 positions matching TRBD1. This CDR3 region has 16 residues. V shed 0 bases, J shed 5 bases, and the junction held 7 bases outside the gene matches. CDR1 SNHLY and CDR2 FYNNEI come from the germline V gene. CDR3 coding DNA: TGTGCCAGCAGTGAAGCGGGGGGACAGGGGAAAAACGAGCAGTACTTC. Encoded protein: CASSEAGGQGKNEQYF.

This chain joins TRBV5-1 and TRBJ1-6; 11 nucleotides align to TRBD1. The J segment lost 8 bases and the V segment lost 5 bases, leaving 3 bases of the junction unmatched. This CDR3 has 14 amino acids. Germline lookup yields CDR1 SGHRS and CDR2 YFSETQ. This CDR3 reads CASRPGQGDSPLHF. The DNA of the CDR3 is TGCGCCAGCAGACCGGGACAGGGGGATTCACCCCTCCACTTT.

The chain carries TRBV19 and TRBJ2-4; D possibly corresponds to TRBD2 (6 bases). The CDR3 has 16 residues. Between the trimmed V and J ends, which lost 4 bases and 0 bases, there was a span of 13 bases. Germline values: CDR1 LNHDA, CDR2 SQIVND (reference sequence). Here the CDR3 DNA reads TGTGCCAGTAGTAAGGGACTGGGACTAGCCAAAAACATTCAGTACTTC. It is translated as CASSKGLGLAKNIQYF.

The CDR3, as DNA: TGTGCCACCAGCGGCGACAGGTCCCCTGATGAAAAACTGTTTTTT. It specifies CATSGDRSPDEKLFF. The chain uses TRBV15 and TRBJ1-4; the D gene is possibly TRBD1 (6 bases). CDR1 is LNHNV and CDR2 is YYDKDF in the germline V gene (reference sequence). This CDR3 is 15 amino acids long. V was clipped by 5 bases and J by 6 bases, with 16 bases between them.

The chain uses TRBV7-2 and TRBJ2-2; 7 bases fit TRBD1. Germline CDR1 SGHTA, CDR2 FQGNSA. V lost 5 bases to trimming and J lost 3 bases; unmatched junction nucleotides: 9. The CDR3 has 16 residues. CDR3 DNA sequence: TGTGCCAGCAGCCCGGGGACAGAGGTACACACCGGGGAGCTGTTTTTT. Translated, it gives CASSPGTEVHTGELFF.

The gene calls are TRBV28 and TRBJ1-2; 8 bases are a match to TRBD1. Germline CDR1 is MDHEN and CDR2 is SYDVKM. The CDR3 loop spans 15 amino acids. J gave up 4 bases and V 0 bases, and 4 bases lay outside the gene matches. This CDR3 is CASSLWTGAGYGYTF. CDR3 bases: TGTGCCAGCAGTTTATGGACAGGGGCGGGCTATGGCTACACCTTC.

The V gene is TRBV9, the J gene TRBJ1-1, with D uncertain. Germline CDR1 and CDR2: SGDLS and YYNGEE. The CDR3 runs to 16 residues. Trimming left V 2 bases short and J 2 bases short, with 16 bases between. In DNA form, the CDR3 reads TGTGCCAGCAGCGTTAAGGCGACGACAACAAACACTGAAGCTTTCTTT. Translated, it gives CASSVKATTTNTEAFF.

This clone was observed a single time. The chain links TRBV9 to TRBJ1-4; D might be TRBD1 (6 bases). Between the trimmed V and J ends, which lost 3 bases and 8 bases, there was a span of 14 bases. The germline V gene encodes CDR1 SGDLS and CDR2 YYNGEE. The CDR3 runs to 14 residues. The CDR3 is CASSAHSGEEKLFF. CDR3 DNA: TGTGCCAGCAGCGCTCACTCAGGGGAAGAAAAACTGTTTTTT.

The rearrangement joins TRBV5-1 to TRBJ1-6, with 9 nucleotides matching TRBD1. The CDR3 runs 16 residues. Germline V lookup: CDR1 SGHRS, CDR2 YFSETQ. The junction had 3 bases not matched to a gene; V was cut back by 1 base and J by 4 bases. The CDR3 nucleotides are TGCGCCAGCAGCTTGATGGGGACAGGGTATAATTCACCCCTCCACTTT. It is translated as CASSLMGTGYNSPLHF.

The chain employs TRBV14 and TRBJ2-3; D is uncertain. The CDR3 runs to 12 residues. CDR1 is SGHDN, CDR2 FVKESK, per germline. The V and J ends lost 1 base and 6 bases respectively, with 5 bases between them. This chain's CDR3 is CASSQVADTQYF. DNA for the CDR3: TGTGCCAGCAGCCAAGTTGCGGATACGCAGTATTTT.

The chain has TRBV6-1 and TRBJ1-5; 7 nucleotides line up with TRBD1. CDR1 is MNHNS, CDR2 SASEGT, per germline. The CDR3 sequence is 15 residues long. The V and J ends lost 6 bases and 1 base, in that order; junction bases with no gene match: 6. The chain's CDR3 is CASRGLDRSNQPQHF. CDR3 nucleotides: TGTGCCAGCAGGGGCCTGGACAGGAGCAATCAGCCCCAGCATTTT.

This chain's CDR3 is CASSLIRQGYGANVLTF. The CDR3 coding sequence is TGTGCCAGCAGCTTAATCCGACAGGGCTATGGGGCCAACGTCCTGACTTTC. The chain links TRBV7-6 to TRBJ2-6; 7 bases line up with TRBD1. CDR3 length: 17 amino acids. With 2 bases clipped from V and 3 bases from J, the junction kept 7 bases outside the gene matches. Germline V gives CDR1 SGHVS, CDR2 FNYEAQ.

The gene calls are TRBV5-1 and TRBJ1-1, with D possibly TRBD1 on 5 matching bases. The V end was cut by 2 bases, the J end by 1 base, with 9 bases between. Germline V lookup: CDR1 SGHRS, CDR2 YFSETQ. The CDR3 length is 14 residues. The CDR3 coding sequence is TGCGCCAGCAGCTTTCGTCAGGGGAACACTGAAGCTTTCTTT. Translated, it gives CASSFRQGNTEAFF. Drawing the rest from reference TRBV5-1 and TRBJ1-1, the complete variable domain is KAGVTQTPRYLIKTRGQQVTLSCSPISGHRSVSWYQQTPGQGLQFLFEYFSETQRNKGNFPGRFSGRQFSNSRSEMNVSTLELGDSALYLCASSFRQGNTEAFFGQGTRLTVV.

The genes are TRBV11-2 and TRBJ2-7; TRBD1 matches 7 bases. The V segment lost 5 bases and the J segment 7 bases; nucleotides outside the gene matches: 8. CDR3 size: 13 residues. Germline V gene sequence: CDR1 SGHAT, CDR2 FQNNGV. The CDR3, as DNA: TGTGCCAGCAGCCTCGGACAGGTGCTAGAGCAGTACTTC. It is translated as CASSLGQVLEQYF.

The chain carries TRBV15 and TRBJ2-1; 12 nucleotides line up with TRBD2. The CDR3 sequence is 18 residues long. V shed 1 base and J 4 bases; nucleotides not matched to a gene: 8. The germline CDR1 and CDR2 sequences are LNHNV and YYDKDF (reference sequence). For the CDR3, the DNA is TGTGCCACCAGCAGAGCGTCTAGCGGGGGGGCATTTTACAATGAGCAGTTCTTC. Translation: CATSRASSGGAFYNEQFF.

The table lists this clone with a few counts. The chain carries TRBV11-2 and TRBJ2-3; perhaps TRBD1 as D (6 bases). This CDR3 region has 18 residues. Between the trimmed V and J ends, which lost 4 bases and 5 bases, there was a span of 25 bases. Germline V CDR1 and CDR2: SGHAT, FQNNGV. DNA for the CDR3: TGTGCCAGCAGCTCAAAAAGGGCGGACAGATACGGCGGAGATACGCAGTATTTT. Amino acids: CASSSKRADRYGGDTQYF.

The chain links TRBV5-6 to TRBJ2-5; possibly TRBD1 for D (5 bases). Germline CDR1 reads SGHDT; CDR2 reads YYEEEE. Trimming pared 4 bases from V and 6 bases from J, leaving 22 bases between. The CDR3 contains 16 residues. This chain's CDR3 is CASSPRGPGLSKTQYF. The CDR3 bases are TGTGCCAGCAGCCCAAGGGGCCCAGGGCTATCTAAGACCCAGTACTTC. The full variable domain, rest sourced from reference TRBV5-6 and TRBJ2-5, is DAGVTQSPTHLIKTRGQQVTLRCSPKSGHDTVSWYQQALGQGPQFIFQYYEEEERQRGNFPDRFSGHQFPNYSSELNVNALLLGDSALYLCASSPRGPGLSKTQYFGPGTRLLVL.

The V and J genes are TRBV12-5 and TRBJ2-5; 7 bases line up with TRBD2. V gave up 7 bases and J gave up 5 bases; unmatched junction bases: 7. CDR1 is LGHNT and CDR2 is FRNRAP in the germline V gene. This CDR3 has 13 residues. The CDR3: CASAHPGGETQYF. The CDR3 DNA sequence: TGTGCTAGTGCCCATCCGGGAGGCGAGACCCAGTACTTC.

This chain connects TRBV18 to TRBJ2-1, with TRBD2 identical over 13 bases. The CDR3 consists of 17 residues. After removal of 3 bases from V and 4 bases from J, the junction contained 6 bases not matched to a gene. Looked up from germline, CDR1 is KGHSH and CDR2 is LQKENI. The CDR3 DNA sequence: TGTGCCAGCTCACCGAGGACTAGCGGGGGCCGGTACAATGAGCAGTTCTTC. Translating it yields CASSPRTSGGRYNEQFF. Supplemented by reference TRBV18 and TRBJ2-1, the full variable domain reads NAGVMQNPRHLVRRRGQEARLRCSPMKGHSHVYWYRQLPEEGLKFMVYLQKENIIDESGMPKERFSAEFPKEGPSILRIQQVVRGDSAAYFCASSPRTSGGRYNEQFFGPGTRLTVL.

J is TRBJ1-2 and V is TRBV10-2, with a tentative D call TRBD1 (6 bases). Per the germline V gene, CDR1 is WSHSY and CDR2 is SAAADI. CDR3 size: 12 residues. Trimming stripped 10 bases from V and 4 bases from J, with 13 bases between. CDR3 loop: CATEGESYGYTF. The DNA for the CDR3 is TGCGCCACTGAGGGGGAATCCTATGGCTACACCTTC.